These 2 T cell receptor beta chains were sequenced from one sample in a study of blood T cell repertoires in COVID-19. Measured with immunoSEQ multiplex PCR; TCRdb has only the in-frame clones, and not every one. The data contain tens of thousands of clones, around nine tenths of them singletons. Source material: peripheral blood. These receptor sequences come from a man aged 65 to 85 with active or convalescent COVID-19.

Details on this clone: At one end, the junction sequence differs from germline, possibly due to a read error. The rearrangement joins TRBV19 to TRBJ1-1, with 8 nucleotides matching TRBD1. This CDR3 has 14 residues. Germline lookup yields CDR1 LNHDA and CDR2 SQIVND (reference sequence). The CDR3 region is CASSNRGMKTEAFF. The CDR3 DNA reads TGTGCCAGTAGTAACAGGGGGATGAAGACTGAAGCTTTCTTT.

The CDR3 DNA follows: TGTGCCACTCACAGGGGATACAATGAGCAGTTCTTC. This translates into CATHRGYNEQFF. The chain joins TRBV6-5 to TRBJ2-1, with 7 bases matching TRBD1. Germline V gives CDR1 MNHEY, CDR2 SVGAGI. The J segment lost 4 bases and the V segment lost 10 bases, leaving 4 bases of the junction unmatched. This CDR3 contains 12 residues.